Listed below are T cell receptor beta chains from one sample, sequenced in a study of cytomegalovirus exposure and HLA in healthy donors. The table came from immunoSEQ multiplex PCR; TCRdb's copy has only in-frame clones and leaves some out. The sample has about 250,000 clones; less than 90% are singletons. Sequencing was carried out using PBMCs. These receptors all come from a man younger than 35 in good health and CMV-seropositive. CDR3s include the opening cysteine and the closing phenylalanine or tryptophan. A D gene is named only where the DNA matches it firmly. Clone sizes are given selectively: once, few, many, or a class where the clone is expanded.

V: TRBV7-3; J: TRBJ2-3; D: TRBD1; size: few; CDR3: CASSLTGTTDTQYF; DNA: TGTGCCAGCAGCTTGACAGGGACCACAGATACGCAGTATTTT
V: TRBV15; J: TRBJ2-2; D: .; size: .; CDR3: CATSRAPRADTGELFF; DNA: TGTGCCACCAGCAGAGCCCCCAGGGCCGACACCGGGGAGCTGTTTTTT
V: TRBV29-1; J: TRBJ1-2; D: .; size: .; CDR3: CSVEGDTNYGYTF; DNA: TGCAGCGTTGAAGGCGACACTAACTATGGCTACACCTTC
V: TRBV30; J: TRBJ1-5; D: .; size: .; CDR3: CAWSSPQGGNQPQHF; DNA: TGTGCCTGGAGTTCCCCGCAGGGCGGCAATCAGCCCCAGCATTTT
V: TRBV4-3; J: TRBJ1-1; D: .; size: .; CDR3: CASSQDSLTERGPEAFF; DNA: TGCGCCAGCAGCCAAGATTCCCTGACAGAGCGAGGCCCTGAAGCTTTCTTT
V: TRBV5-4; J: TRBJ2-7; D: .; size: .; CDR3: CASSLGDLTYEQYF; DNA: TGTGCCAGCAGCTTAGGGGACCTCACCTACGAGCAGTACTTC
V: TRBV29-1; J: TRBJ1-2; D: TRBD1; size: .; CDR3: CSDSRQGARYGYTF; DNA: TGCAGCGACTCCCGACAGGGGGCCCGGTATGGCTACACCTTC
V: TRBV15; J: TRBJ2-7; D: .; size: .; CDR3: CATSRDLIAYEQYF; DNA: TGTGCCACCAGCAGAGACCTTATAGCCTACGAGCAGTACTTC
V: TRBV2; J: TRBJ2-3; D: .; size: .; CDR3: CASSLLQEPTDTQYF; DNA: TGTGCCAGCTCCCTTTTGCAGGAGCCCACAGATACGCAGTATTTT
V: TRBV7-9; J: TRBJ1-2; D: TRBD1; size: .; CDR3: CASSQTGGGYGYTF; DNA: TGTGCCAGCAGCCAGACAGGGGGCGGCTATGGCTACACCTTC
V: TRBV12-5; J: TRBJ2-7; D: TRBD2; size: .; CDR3: CASGTPRLAGDSYEQYF; DNA: TGTGCTAGTGGTACACCAAGACTAGCGGGAGACTCCTACGAGCAGTACTTC
V: TRBV18; J: TRBJ2-7; D: .; size: few; CDR3: CASSPEGYEQYF; DNA: TGTGCCAGCTCACCAGAGGGTTACGAGCAGTACTTC
V: TRBV4-3; J: TRBJ2-3; D: .; size: .; CDR3: CASSPLPGADTQYF; DNA: TGCGCCAGCAGCCCCCTGCCAGGCGCAGATACGCAGTATTTT
V: TRBV5-5; J: TRBJ2-7; D: TRBD1; size: once; CDR3: CASSRGTGSSYEQYF; DNA: TGTGCCAGCAGCCGTGGGACAGGGTCTTCCTACGAGCAGTACTTC
V: TRBV28; J: TRBJ2-3; D: TRBD2; size: .; CDR3: CASSRTSGWGDTQYF; DNA: TGTGCCAGCAGTAGGACTAGCGGGTGGGGAGATACGCAGTATTTT
V: TRBV5-1; J: TRBJ1-2; D: .; size: .; CDR3: CASSLAPSTGANYGYTF; DNA: TGCGCCAGCAGCTTGGCCCCGTCGACAGGAGCTAACTATGGCTACACCTTC
V: TRBV6-5; J: TRBJ2-2; D: TRBD1; size: .; CDR3: CASSYRYRGPTGELFF; DNA: TGTGCCAGCAGTTACCGGTACAGGGGACCGACCGGGGAGCTGTTTTTT
V: TRBV14; J: TRBJ2-4; D: .; size: once; CDR3: CASGTLNIQYF; DNA: TGTGCCAGCGGCACATTGAACATTCAGTACTTC
V: TRBV4-3; J: TRBJ1-5; D: .; size: .; CDR3: CASSQGFGQPQHF; DNA: TGCGCCAGCAGCCAAGGCTTCGGTCAGCCCCAGCATTTT
V: TRBV7-9; J: TRBJ1-1; D: .; size: .; CDR3: CASSSGGGTEAFF; DNA: TGTGCCAGCAGCTCCGGCGGTGGGACTGAAGCTTTCTTT
V: TRBV11-3; J: TRBJ2-3; D: .; size: .; CDR3: CASSLEGDTQYF; DNA: TGTGCCAGCAGCTTAGAAGGGGATACGCAGTATTTT
V: TRBV6-1; J: TRBJ2-1; D: .; size: .; CDR3: CASSETQHNEQFF; DNA: TGTGCCAGCAGTGAAACCCAGCACAATGAGCAGTTCTTC
V: TRBV2; J: TRBJ1-2; D: .; size: .; CDR3: CASIGGTLGGYTF; DNA: TGTGCCAGCATAGGCGGGACCCTCGGCGGCTACACCTTC
V: TRBV27; J: TRBJ2-7; D: .; size: .; CDR3: CASSLFGVGYEQYF; DNA: TGTGCCAGCAGTTTGTTCGGGGTTGGATACGAGCAGTACTTC
V: TRBV7-2; J: TRBJ2-5; D: .; size: many; CDR3: CASSGRDLVLETQYF; DNA: TGTGCCAGCAGCGGCCGGGACCTAGTGTTGGAGACCCAGTACTTC
V: TRBV30; J: TRBJ1-2; D: .; size: .; CDR3: CAWSAVPNYGYTF; DNA: TGTGCCTGGAGTGCAGTCCCTAACTATGGCTACACCTTC
V: TRBV6-1; J: TRBJ2-1; D: .; size: .; CDR3: CASSEAVRSSYNEQFF; DNA: TGTGCCAGCAGTGAAGCGGTACGGAGCTCCTACAATGAGCAGTTCTTC
V: TRBV30; J: TRBJ2-5; D: TRBD2; size: .; CDR3: CAWRGGGETQYF; DNA: TGTGCCTGGAGGGGCGGGGGAGAGACCCAGTACTTC
V: TRBV5-1; J: TRBJ2-1; D: .; size: .; CDR3: CASSLPLLGQFF; DNA: TGCGCCAGCAGCTTGCCTCTACTTGGGCAGTTCTTC
V: TRBV28; J: TRBJ1-5; D: TRBD1; size: .; CDR3: CASSRITDREVANQPQHF; DNA: TGTGCCAGCAGCCGAATCACGGACAGGGAGGTAGCAAATCAGCCCCAGCATTTT
V: TRBV5-4; J: TRBJ1-1; D: .; size: .; CDR3: CASSYGTTRNTEAFF; DNA: TGTGCCAGCAGCTACGGGACAACGCGGAACACTGAAGCTTTCTTT
V: TRBV25-1; J: TRBJ2-3; D: TRBD1; size: .; CDR3: CASSVGTGREDTQYF; DNA: TGTGCCAGCAGTGTCGGGACAGGGAGAGAAGATACGCAGTATTTT
V: TRBV18; J: TRBJ2-5; D: .; size: .; CDR3: CASSPGVRREETQYF; DNA: TGTGCCAGCTCACCAGGGGTCCGGCGGGAAGAGACCCAGTACTTC
V: TRBV29-1; J: TRBJ2-1; D: TRBD2; size: .; CDR3: CSASSLAGARAGEQFF; DNA: TGCAGCGCTTCCAGTCTCGCGGGAGCGAGGGCAGGAGAGCAGTTCTTC
V: TRBV15; J: TRBJ2-1; D: .; size: once; CDR3: CATSRDPSYNEQFF; DNA: TGTGCCACCAGCAGAGATCCCTCCTACAATGAGCAGTTCTTC
V: TRBV11-2; J: TRBJ1-1; D: .; size: .; CDR3: CASSSIRGNTEAFF; DNA: TGTGCCAGCAGCTCAATCAGGGGGAACACTGAAGCTTTCTTT
V: TRBV5-6; J: TRBJ2-3; D: .; size: .; CDR3: CASSLPSSHTDTQYF; DNA: TGTGCCAGCAGCTTGCCCAGCAGCCACACAGATACGCAGTATTTT
V: TRBV5-3; J: TRBJ2-7; D: .; size: .; CDR3: CARSLVRSTTYEQYF; DNA: TGTGCCAGAAGCTTGGTCCGTTCAACAACCTACGAGCAGTACTTC
V: TRBV6-1; J: TRBJ1-2; D: TRBD1; size: .; CDR3: CASSETPTGGRNGYTF; DNA: TGTGCCAGCAGTGAGACCCCGACAGGGGGCAGGAATGGCTACACCTTC
V: TRBV7-9; J: TRBJ2-7; D: .; size: .; CDR3: CASSFRTYEQYF; DNA: TGTGCCAGCAGCTTTAGGACCTACGAGCAGTACTTC
V: TRBV9; J: TRBJ2-7; D: .; size: few; CDR3: CASSVATGPGYEQYF; DNA: TGTGCCAGCAGCGTAGCTACAGGACCCGGGTACGAGCAGTACTTC
V: TRBV9; J: TRBJ2-5; D: .; size: .; CDR3: CASSPFDSPRAQYF; DNA: TGTGCCAGCAGCCCCTTCGACAGTCCTAGGGCCCAGTACTTC
V: TRBV2; J: TRBJ1-5; D: .; size: .; CDR3: CASSEAGSSIGSQHF; DNA: TGTGCCAGCAGTGAAGCGGGAAGTAGTATCGGGTCCCAGCATTTT
V: TRBV25-1; J: TRBJ2-7; D: .; size: .; CDR3: CASRPSGISGYEQYF; DNA: TGTGCCAGCAGACCATCCGGGATATCGGGCTACGAGCAGTACTTC
V: TRBV5-1; J: TRBJ2-2; D: .; size: .; CDR3: CASSLGQNTGELFF; DNA: TGCGCCAGCAGCTTGGGACAGAACACCGGGGAGCTGTTTTTT